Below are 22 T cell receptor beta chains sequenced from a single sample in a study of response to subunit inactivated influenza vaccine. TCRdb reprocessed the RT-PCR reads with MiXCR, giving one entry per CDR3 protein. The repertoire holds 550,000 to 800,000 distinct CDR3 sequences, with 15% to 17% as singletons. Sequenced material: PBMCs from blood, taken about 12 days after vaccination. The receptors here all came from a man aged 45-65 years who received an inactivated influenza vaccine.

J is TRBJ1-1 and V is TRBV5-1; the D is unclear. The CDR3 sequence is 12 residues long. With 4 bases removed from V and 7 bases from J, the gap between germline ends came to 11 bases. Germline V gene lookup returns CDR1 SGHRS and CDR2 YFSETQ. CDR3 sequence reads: CASSPSGIEAFF. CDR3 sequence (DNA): TGCGCCAGCAGCCCTTCGGGGATTGAAGCTTTCTTT. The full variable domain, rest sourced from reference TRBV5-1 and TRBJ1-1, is KAGVTQTPRYLIKTRGQQVTLSCSPISGHRSVSWYQQTPGQGLQFLFEYFSETQRNKGNFPGRFSGRQFSNSRSEMNVSTLELGDSALYLCASSPSGIEAFFGQGTRLTVV.

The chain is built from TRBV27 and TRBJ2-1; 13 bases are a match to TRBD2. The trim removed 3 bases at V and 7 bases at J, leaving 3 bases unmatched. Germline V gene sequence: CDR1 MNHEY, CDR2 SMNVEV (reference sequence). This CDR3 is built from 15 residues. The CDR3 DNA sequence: TGTGCCAGCAGTTTCAAGACTAGCGGGAGGAATGAGCAGTTCTTC. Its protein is CASSFKTSGRNEQFF.

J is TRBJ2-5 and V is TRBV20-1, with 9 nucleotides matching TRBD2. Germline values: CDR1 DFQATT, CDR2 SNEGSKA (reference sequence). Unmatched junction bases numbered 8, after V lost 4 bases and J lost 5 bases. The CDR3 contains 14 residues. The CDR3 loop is CSATLAGLQETQYF. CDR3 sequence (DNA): TGCAGTGCTACTCTAGCGGGACTCCAGGAGACCCAGTACTTC.

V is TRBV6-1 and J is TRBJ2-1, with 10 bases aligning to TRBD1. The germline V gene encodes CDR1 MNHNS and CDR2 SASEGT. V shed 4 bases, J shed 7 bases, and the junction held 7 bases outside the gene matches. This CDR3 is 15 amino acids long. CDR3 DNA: TGTGCCAGCAGTGTGGGGACAGGGGTATGGAATGAGCAGTTCTTC. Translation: CASSVGTGVWNEQFF.

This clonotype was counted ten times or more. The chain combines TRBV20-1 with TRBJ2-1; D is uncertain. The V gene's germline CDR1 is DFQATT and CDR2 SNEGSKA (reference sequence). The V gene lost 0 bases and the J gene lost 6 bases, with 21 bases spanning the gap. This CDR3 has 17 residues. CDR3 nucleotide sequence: TGCAGTGCTAGAGATTCTTTCGACCCGAATCATCTCAATGAGCAGTTCTTC. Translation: CSARDSFDPNHLNEQFF.

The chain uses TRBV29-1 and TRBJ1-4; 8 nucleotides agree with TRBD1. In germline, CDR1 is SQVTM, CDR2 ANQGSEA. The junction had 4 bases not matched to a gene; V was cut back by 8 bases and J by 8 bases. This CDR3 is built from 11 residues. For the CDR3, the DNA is TGCAGCTCACGGACAGGGGAAAAACTGTTTTTT. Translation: CSSRTGEKLFF. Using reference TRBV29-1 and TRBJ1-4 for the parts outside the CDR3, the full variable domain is SAVISQKPSRDICQRGTSLTIQCQVDSQVTMMFWYRQQPGQSLTLIATANQGSEATYESGFVIDKFPISRPNLTFSTLTVSNMSPEDSSIYLCSSRTGEKLFFGSGTQLSVL.

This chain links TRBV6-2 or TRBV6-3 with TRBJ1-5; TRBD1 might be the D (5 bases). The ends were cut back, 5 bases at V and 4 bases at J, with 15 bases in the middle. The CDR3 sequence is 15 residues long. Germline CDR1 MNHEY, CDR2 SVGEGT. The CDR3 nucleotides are TGTGCCAGCAGTACCCACAGGAGGGCAAATCAGCCCCAGCATTTT. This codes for CASSTHRRANQPQHF.

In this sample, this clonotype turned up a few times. The CDR3 DNA reads TGTGCCAGCAGGTTTAGCGGGGGAAGCACAGATACGCAGTATTTT. Its translation is CASRFSGGSTDTQYF. This chain joins TRBV6-2 or TRBV6-3 and TRBJ2-3, with 9 positions matching TRBD2. The V gene's germline CDR1 is MNHEY and CDR2 SVGEGT. This CDR3 has 15 residues. V lost 6 bases and J lost 0; bases outside the gene matches: 4.

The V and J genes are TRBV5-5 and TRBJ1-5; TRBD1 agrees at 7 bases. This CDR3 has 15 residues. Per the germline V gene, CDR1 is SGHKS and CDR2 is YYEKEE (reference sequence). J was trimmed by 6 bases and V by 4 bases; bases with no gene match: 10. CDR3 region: CASSTMTGMGQPQHF. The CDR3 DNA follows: TGTGCCAGCAGCACCATGACAGGGATGGGTCAGCCCCAGCATTTT.

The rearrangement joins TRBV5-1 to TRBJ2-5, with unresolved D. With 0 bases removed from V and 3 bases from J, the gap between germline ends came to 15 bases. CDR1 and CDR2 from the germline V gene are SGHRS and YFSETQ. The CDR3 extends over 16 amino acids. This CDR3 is CASSLVVQKGEETQYF. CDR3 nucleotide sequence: TGCGCCAGCAGCTTGGTAGTGCAGAAAGGAGAAGAGACCCAGTACTTC.

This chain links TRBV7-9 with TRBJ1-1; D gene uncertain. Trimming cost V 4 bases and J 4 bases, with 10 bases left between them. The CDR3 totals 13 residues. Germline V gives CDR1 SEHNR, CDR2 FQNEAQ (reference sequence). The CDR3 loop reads CASSSLKSTEAFF. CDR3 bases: TGTGCCAGCAGCTCCCTAAAAAGCACTGAAGCTTTCTTT.

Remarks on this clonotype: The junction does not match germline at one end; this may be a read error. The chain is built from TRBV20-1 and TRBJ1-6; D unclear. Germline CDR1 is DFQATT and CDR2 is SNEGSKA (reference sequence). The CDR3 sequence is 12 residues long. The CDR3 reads CTASRGGSPLHF. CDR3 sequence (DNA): TGCACTGCTAGTCGCGGCGGCTCACCCCTCCACTTT.

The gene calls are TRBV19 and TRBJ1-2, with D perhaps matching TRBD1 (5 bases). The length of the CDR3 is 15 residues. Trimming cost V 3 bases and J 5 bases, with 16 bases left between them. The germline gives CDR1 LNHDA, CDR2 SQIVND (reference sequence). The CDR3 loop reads CASSIRTGAGYGYTF. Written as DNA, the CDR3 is TGTGCCAGTAGTATCCGGACCGGGGCTGGATATGGCTACACCTTC.

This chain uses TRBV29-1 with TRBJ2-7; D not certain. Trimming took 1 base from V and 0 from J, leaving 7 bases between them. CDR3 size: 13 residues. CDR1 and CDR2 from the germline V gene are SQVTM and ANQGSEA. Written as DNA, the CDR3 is TGCAGCGTTGAAGCTCGCGACTCCTACGAGCAGTACTTC. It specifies CSVEARDSYEQYF.

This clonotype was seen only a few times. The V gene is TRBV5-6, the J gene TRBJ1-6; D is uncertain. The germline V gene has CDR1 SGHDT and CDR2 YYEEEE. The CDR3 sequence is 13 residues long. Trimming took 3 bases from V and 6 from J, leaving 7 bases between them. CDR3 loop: CASSSPANSPLHF. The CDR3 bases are TGTGCCAGCAGCTCCCCGGCTAATTCACCCCTCCACTTT.

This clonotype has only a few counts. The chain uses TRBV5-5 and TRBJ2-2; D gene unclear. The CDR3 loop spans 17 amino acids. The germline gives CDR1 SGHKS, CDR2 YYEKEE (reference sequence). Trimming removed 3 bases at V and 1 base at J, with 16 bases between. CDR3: CASSYVGWLMNTGELFF. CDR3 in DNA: TGTGCCAGCAGCTACGTGGGGTGGCTGATGAACACCGGGGAGCTGTTTTTT. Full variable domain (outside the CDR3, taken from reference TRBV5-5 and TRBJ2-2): DAGVTQSPTHLIKTRGQQVTLRCSPISGHKSVSWYQQVLGQGPQFIFQYYEKEERGRGNFPDRFSARQFPNYSSELNVNALLLGDSALYLCASSYVGWLMNTGELFFGEGSRLTVL.

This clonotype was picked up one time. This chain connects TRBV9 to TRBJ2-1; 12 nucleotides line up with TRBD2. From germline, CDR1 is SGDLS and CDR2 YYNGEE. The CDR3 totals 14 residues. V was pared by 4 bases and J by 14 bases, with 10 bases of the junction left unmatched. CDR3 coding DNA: TGTGCCAGCAGCCCTCCCGGACTAGCGGGGATTGAGTTCTTC. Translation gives CASSPPGLAGIEFF.

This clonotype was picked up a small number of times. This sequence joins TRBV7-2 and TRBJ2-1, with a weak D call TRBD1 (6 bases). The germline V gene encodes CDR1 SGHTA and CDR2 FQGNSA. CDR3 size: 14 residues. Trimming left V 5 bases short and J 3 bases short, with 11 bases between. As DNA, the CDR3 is TGTGCCAGCAGCCCCCCGGGACACTACAATGAGCAGTTCTTC. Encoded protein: CASSPPGHYNEQFF.

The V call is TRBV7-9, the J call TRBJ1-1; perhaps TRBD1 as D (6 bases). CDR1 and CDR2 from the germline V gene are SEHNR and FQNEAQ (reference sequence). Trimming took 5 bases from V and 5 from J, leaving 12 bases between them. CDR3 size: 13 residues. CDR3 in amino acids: CASSQTQGTEAFF. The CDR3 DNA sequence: TGTGCCAGCAGCCAGACACAGGGTACTGAAGCTTTCTTT.

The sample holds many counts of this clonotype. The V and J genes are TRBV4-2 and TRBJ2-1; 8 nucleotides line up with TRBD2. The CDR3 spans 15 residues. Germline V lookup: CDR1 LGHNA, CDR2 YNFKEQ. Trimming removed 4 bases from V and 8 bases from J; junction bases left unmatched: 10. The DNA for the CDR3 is TGTGCCAGCAGCCTACTTCCGGGGGGGACCGATGAGCAGTTCTTC. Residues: CASSLLPGGTDEQFF.

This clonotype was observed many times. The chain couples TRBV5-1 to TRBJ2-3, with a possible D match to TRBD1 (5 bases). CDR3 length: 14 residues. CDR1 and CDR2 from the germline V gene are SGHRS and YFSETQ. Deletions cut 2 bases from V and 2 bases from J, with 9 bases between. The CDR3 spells CASSFATVTDTQYF. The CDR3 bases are TGCGCCAGCAGCTTCGCGACAGTCACAGATACGCAGTATTTT.

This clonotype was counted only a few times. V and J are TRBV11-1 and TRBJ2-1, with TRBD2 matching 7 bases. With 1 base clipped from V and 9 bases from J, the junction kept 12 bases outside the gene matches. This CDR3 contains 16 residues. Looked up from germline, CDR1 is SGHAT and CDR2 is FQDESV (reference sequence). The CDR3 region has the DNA TGTGCCAGCAGCTTAGAGGGCGGGAGAGGAGGTTTTGAGCAGTTCTTC. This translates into CASSLEGGRGGFEQFF.